Listed below are T cell receptor beta chains from one sample, sequenced in a study of T cells in Graves' hyperthyroidism and ophthalmopathy. TCRdb recomputed calls from the multiplex PCR reads with MiXCR, one row per CDR3 protein. The sample records 660,000 or so distinct CDR3 sequences, 20% being singletons. The sequenced sample consisted of blood. All receptors come from a man in his thirties or forties with Graves' ophthalmopathy. Both conserved end residues are part of each CDR3.

v_call	j_call	cdr3_aa
TRBV12-3/TRBV12-4	TRBJ2-3	CASSLTSGSQDTQYF
TRBV24-1	TRBJ2-5	CPTSDSSGRALETQYF
TRBV20-1	TRBJ2-5	CSASGSDRQTQYF
TRBV4-1	TRBJ2-7	CASSQERKPNPYEQYF
TRBV20-1	TRBJ2-7	CSALGPYAYEQYF
TRBV20-1	TRBJ2-7	CSARLAGGPRTYEQYF
TRBV2	TRBJ1-1	CASRYLGQGLNTEAFF
TRBV9	TRBJ2-1	CASSVESAYNEQFF
TRBV5-1	TRBJ2-1	CASSRAGEIEQFF
TRBV5-1	TRBJ2-2	CASNRGPNTGELFF
TRBV3-1	TRBJ2-2	CASSQGGTSANTGELFF